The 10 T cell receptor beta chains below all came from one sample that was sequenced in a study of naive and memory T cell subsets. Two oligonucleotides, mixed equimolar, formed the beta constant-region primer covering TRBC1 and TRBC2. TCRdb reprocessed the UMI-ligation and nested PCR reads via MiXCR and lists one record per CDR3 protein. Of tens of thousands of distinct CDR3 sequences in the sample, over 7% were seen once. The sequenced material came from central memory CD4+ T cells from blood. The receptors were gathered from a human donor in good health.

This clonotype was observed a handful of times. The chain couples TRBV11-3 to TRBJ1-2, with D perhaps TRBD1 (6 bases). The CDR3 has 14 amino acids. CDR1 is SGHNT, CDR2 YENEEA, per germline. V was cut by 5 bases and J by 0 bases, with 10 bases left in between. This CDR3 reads CASSAGQSNYGYTF. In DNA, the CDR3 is TGTGCCAGCAGCGCCGGACAGTCTAACTATGGCTACACCTTC.

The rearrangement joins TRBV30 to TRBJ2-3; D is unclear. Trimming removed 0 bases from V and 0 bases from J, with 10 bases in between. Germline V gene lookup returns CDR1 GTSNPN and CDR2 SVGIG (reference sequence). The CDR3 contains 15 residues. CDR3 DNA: TGTGCCTGGAGTGTAGGCGGCACTAGCACAGATACGCAGTATTTT. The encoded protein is CAWSVGGTSTDTQYF.

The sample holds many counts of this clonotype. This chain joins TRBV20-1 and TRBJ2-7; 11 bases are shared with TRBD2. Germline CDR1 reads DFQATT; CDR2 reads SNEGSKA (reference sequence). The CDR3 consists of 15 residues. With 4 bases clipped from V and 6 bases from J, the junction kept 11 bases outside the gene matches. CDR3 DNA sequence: TGCAGTGCTACCCTTTCCGGGACTAGCGGAAGCGAGCAGTACTTC. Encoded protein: CSATLSGTSGSEQYF.

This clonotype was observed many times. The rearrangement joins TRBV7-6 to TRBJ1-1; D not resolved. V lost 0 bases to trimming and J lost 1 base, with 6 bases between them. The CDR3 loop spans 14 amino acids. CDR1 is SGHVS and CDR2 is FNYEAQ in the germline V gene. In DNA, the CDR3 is TGTGCCAGCAGCTTAGCCCCCGGGAACACTGAAGCTTTCTTT. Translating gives CASSLAPGNTEAFF.

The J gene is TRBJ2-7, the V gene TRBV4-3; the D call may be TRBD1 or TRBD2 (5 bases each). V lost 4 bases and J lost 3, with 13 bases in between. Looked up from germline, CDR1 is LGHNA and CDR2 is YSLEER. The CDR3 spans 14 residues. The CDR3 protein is CASSRGALDYEQYF. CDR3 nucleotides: TGCGCCAGCAGCCGAGGGGCGCTTGACTACGAGCAGTACTTC.

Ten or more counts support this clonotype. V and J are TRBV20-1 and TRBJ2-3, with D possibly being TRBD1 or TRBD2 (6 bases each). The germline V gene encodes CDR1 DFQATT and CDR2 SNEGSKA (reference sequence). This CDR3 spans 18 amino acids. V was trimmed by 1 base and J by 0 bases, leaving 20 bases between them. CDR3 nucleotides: TGCAGTGCTAGAGTTGCGACGGGGGCTACCTTTAGCACAGATACGCAGTATTTT. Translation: CSARVATGATFSTDTQYF.

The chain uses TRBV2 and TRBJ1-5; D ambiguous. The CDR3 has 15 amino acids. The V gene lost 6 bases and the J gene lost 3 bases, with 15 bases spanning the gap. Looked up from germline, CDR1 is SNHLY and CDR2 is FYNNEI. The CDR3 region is CASSGDGVFNQPQHF. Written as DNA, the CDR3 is TGTGCCAGCAGCGGAGACGGAGTCTTCAATCAGCCCCAGCATTTT.

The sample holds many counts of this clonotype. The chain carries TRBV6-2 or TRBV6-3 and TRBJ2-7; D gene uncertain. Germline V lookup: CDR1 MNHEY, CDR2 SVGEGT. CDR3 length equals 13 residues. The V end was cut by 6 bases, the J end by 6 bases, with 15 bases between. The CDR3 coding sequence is TGTGCCAGCAGCCTATCGCAGGCTGGCGAGCAGTACTTC. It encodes CASSLSQAGEQYF.

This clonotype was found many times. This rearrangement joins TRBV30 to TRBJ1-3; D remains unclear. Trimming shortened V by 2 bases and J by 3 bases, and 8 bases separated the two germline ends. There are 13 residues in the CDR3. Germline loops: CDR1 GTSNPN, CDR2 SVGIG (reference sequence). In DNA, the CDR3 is TGTGCCTGGAGTCTCACAGTTGGAAACACCATATATTTT. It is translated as CAWSLTVGNTIYF.

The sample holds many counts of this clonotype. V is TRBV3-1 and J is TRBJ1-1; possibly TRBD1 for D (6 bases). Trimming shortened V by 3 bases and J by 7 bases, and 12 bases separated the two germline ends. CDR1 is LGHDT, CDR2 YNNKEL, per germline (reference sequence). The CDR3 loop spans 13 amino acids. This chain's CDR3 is CASSHWDTREAFF. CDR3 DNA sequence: TGTGCCAGCAGCCACTGGGACACACGTGAAGCTTTCTTT.